This TCR beta chain is drawn from a study of early T cells in non-severe SARS-CoV-2 infection. Background on the study: Unsorted whole-blood RNA was sequenced in bulk, leaving chains unpaired.

V dropped 4 bases and J dropped 6 bases, with 12 bases sitting between them. The CDR3 runs to 13 residues. MiXCR was run by TCRdb on the 5' RACE reads, yielding one entry per CDR3 protein. In the table there are 56,000 or so distinct CDR3 sequences, about 16% of which are singletons. The clonotype was recovered from an adult who was a healthcare worker with PCR-confirmed SARS-CoV-2 infection or an uninfected control (not recorded which). This rearrangement joins TRBV12-3 or TRBV12-4 to TRBJ1-1; possibly TRBD1 for D (5 bases). Material: whole blood, obtained at baseline. The DNA for the CDR3 is TGTGCCAGCAGTTCAACAGGAAATCCTGAAGCTTTCTTT. It encodes CASSSTGNPEAFF.